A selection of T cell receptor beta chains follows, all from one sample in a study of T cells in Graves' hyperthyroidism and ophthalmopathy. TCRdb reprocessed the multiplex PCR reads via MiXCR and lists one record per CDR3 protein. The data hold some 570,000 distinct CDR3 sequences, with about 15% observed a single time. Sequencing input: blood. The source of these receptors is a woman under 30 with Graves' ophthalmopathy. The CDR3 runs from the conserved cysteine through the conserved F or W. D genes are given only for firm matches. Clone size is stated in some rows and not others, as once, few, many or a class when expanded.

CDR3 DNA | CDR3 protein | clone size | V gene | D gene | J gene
TGCAGTGCTAGGGGGCGGACCCTCTCCCATGAGCAGTTCTTC | CSARGRTLSHEQFF | many | TRBV20-1 | . | TRBJ2-1
TGTGTCAGCAGGGTGGGGACTAGCGGGGGGGGTGAGCAGTTCTTC | CVSRVGTSGGGEQFF | once | TRBV28 | TRBD2 | TRBJ2-1
TGTGCCAGCAGCTTAGGGTCTTTGGGCGGGAGGGGTTACAATGAGCAGTTCTTC | CASSLGSLGGRGYNEQFF | few | TRBV7-3 | TRBD2 | TRBJ2-1
TGTGCCAGCAGCTGGGGACAGGGGAACATTGAAGCTTTCTTT | CASSWGQGNIEAFF | . | TRBV11-2 | TRBD1 | TRBJ1-1
TGTGCCAGCAGCCAAGAGGGCGCAGCTTTCTTT | CASSQEGAAFF | many | TRBV3-1 | . | TRBJ1-1
TGCAGTGCTGAGGGGGGGGCTAGCGAGCAGTACTTC | CSAEGGASEQYF | . | TRBV20-1 | . | TRBJ2-7
TGCGCCAGCAGCCTAACGGGACAGGGGGCCTACAATGAGCAGTTCTTC | CASSLTGQGAYNEQFF | many | TRBV4-1 | TRBD1 | TRBJ2-1
TGTGCCAGCAGTTACACCGTGAACACCGGGGAGCTGTTTTTT | CASSYTVNTGELFF | . | TRBV6-5 | . | TRBJ2-2
TGTGCCAGCAGACTCCGAGCAACTAATGAAAAACTGTTTTTT | CASRLRATNEKLFF | few | TRBV6-1 | . | TRBJ1-4
TGTGCCAGCAGTCCCCGGGACAGGGTCACCCACGAGCAGTACTTC | CASSPRDRVTHEQYF | many | TRBV28 | TRBD1 | TRBJ2-7
TGTGCCAGCAGTTCGGTAGGGACCCTTAACAATGAGCAGTTCTTC | CASSSVGTLNNEQFF | . | TRBV27 | . | TRBJ2-1
TGTGCCATCAGTGAGTTGGGGGGCTCGGATTATCAGCCCCAGCATTTT | CAISELGGSDYQPQHF | . | TRBV10-3 | . | TRBJ1-5
TGTGCCAGCACTCTCTCCGGGACAGGGCCCGTTTATAGCAATCAGCCCCAGCATTTT | CASTLSGTGPVYSNQPQHF | many | TRBV6-1 | TRBD1 | TRBJ1-5
TGTGCCAGCAGTCTCCTTGGGGTTGGCTACACCTTC | CASSLLGVGYTF | many | TRBV28 | . | TRBJ1-2
TGCGCCAGCAGCCAAGATCCCACGTACGAGCAGTACTTC | CASSQDPTYEQYF | few | TRBV4-1 | . | TRBJ2-7
TGTGCCAGTTACGCTCGGGACCCAGACTATGGCTACACCTTC | CASYARDPDYGYTF | few | TRBV6-1 | . | TRBJ1-2
TGTGCCAGCAGGCCCGGGACAGGAGCCACAGATACGCAGTATTTT | CASRPGTGATDTQYF | many | TRBV28 | TRBD1 | TRBJ2-3
TGTGCCAGCAGCGCAGGGGGAAGGATGAACACTGAAGCTTTCTTT | CASSAGGRMNTEAFF | . | TRBV9 | TRBD1 | TRBJ1-1
TGTGCCAGCAGTTTACGGGGGGCTGGGAACATTCAGTACTTC | CASSLRGAGNIQYF | many | TRBV12-3/TRBV12-4 | . | TRBJ2-4
TGTGCCAGCAGCGCGGGGGACAGACCCCGGGAGACCCAGTACTTC | CASSAGDRPRETQYF | many | TRBV9 | . | TRBJ2-5
TGTGCCAGCAGCTCATCAGGCGGACCGAACACTGAAGCTTTCTTT | CASSSSGGPNTEAFF | few | TRBV13 | . | TRBJ1-1
TGTGCCAGCAGCCCCTTGGGCGGGAGTTACAATGAGCAGTTCTTC | CASSPLGGSYNEQFF | many | TRBV9 | TRBD2 | TRBJ2-1
TGTGCCAGCAGCTTATTCGACGGCTATAGCAATCAGCCCCAGCATTTT | CASSLFDGYSNQPQHF | many | TRBV7-3 | . | TRBJ1-5
TGTGCCAGCAGTTACCTGGGACAGGGGAGCTATGGCTACACCTTC | CASSYLGQGSYGYTF | . | TRBV6-5 | TRBD1 | TRBJ1-2
TGTGCCAGCAGTTTAGTGGGGCGGAACCAAGAGACCCCGTACTTC | CASSLVGRNQETPYF | . | TRBV12-3/TRBV12-4 | . | TRBJ2-5
TGTGCCAGCAGCGTTTACCGGGACAGGGCCCCCACCGGGGAGCTGTTTTTT | CASSVYRDRAPTGELFF | . | TRBV9 | TRBD1 | TRBJ2-2
TGTGCCAGCAGTCAGGAAATGGGCTACACCTTC | CASSQEMGYTF | many | TRBV28 | . | TRBJ1-2
TGTGCTAGCAGCTTACTAATGGACAGGGAGAGCTATGGCTACACCTTC | CASSLLMDRESYGYTF | . | TRBV7-7 | TRBD1 | TRBJ1-2
TGTGCCAGCAGTTTAGCGCGGAATGAAAAACTGTTTTTT | CASSLARNEKLFF | many | TRBV12-3/TRBV12-4 | . | TRBJ1-4
TGTGCCAGCAGCTTGACAGCAGGGTTGTCTTGGTCACCCCAGCATTTT | CASSLTAGLSWSPQHF | many | TRBV5-6 | . | TRBJ1-5
TGTGCCAGCAGTTCCTACCAAGAGGCCCAGTACTTC | CASSSYQEAQYF | . | TRBV28 | . | TRBJ2-5
TGCGCCAGCAGCTTGGCCGTTGGGCCCTACGAGCAGTACTTC | CASSLAVGPYEQYF | many | TRBV5-1 | . | TRBJ2-7
TGTGCCAGCAGCGAGGGACTAGCGGGAGGGGGCTACAACGAGCAGTTCTTC | CASSEGLAGGGYNEQFF | . | TRBV7-6 | TRBD2 | TRBJ2-1
TGCGCCAGCAGCCAAGCGAGCGGGATGGACTACAATGAGCAGTTCTTC | CASSQASGMDYNEQFF | few | TRBV4-1 | TRBD2 | TRBJ2-1
TGTGCCAGCAGTTACGGGATAAACAGGGCAAGGGAGGATGGCTACACCTTC | CASSYGINRAREDGYTF | many | TRBV6-5 | . | TRBJ1-2
TGTGCCAGCAGCCGGGGACAGGGATATTCCGAGAACATTCAGTACTTC | CASSRGQGYSENIQYF | . | TRBV6-1 | TRBD1 | TRBJ2-4
TGTGCCAGCAGTTACACGGGACGGGACCAAGAGACCCAGTACTTC | CASSYTGRDQETQYF | many | TRBV6-5 | . | TRBJ2-5
TGCGCCAGCAGCTTGGACAGGGGGCCAGATACGCAGTATTTT | CASSLDRGPDTQYF | many | TRBV5-1 | TRBD1 | TRBJ2-3
TGTGCCTGGAGTGGCATCGCGGGGAGCACAGATACGCAGTATTTT | CAWSGIAGSTDTQYF | many | TRBV30 | . | TRBJ2-3
TGTGCCAGCAGCTTAGAGACACTTGGGGATGAGCAGTTCTTC | CASSLETLGDEQFF | few | TRBV7-6 | . | TRBJ2-1
TGCGCCAGCAGCCAAGTGATCCTAATAGATACGCAGTATTTT | CASSQVILIDTQYF | . | TRBV4-1 | . | TRBJ2-3
TGTGCCAGCAGCCTGGGGGGTGGGGGCAACAATGAGCAGTTCTTC | CASSLGGGGNNEQFF | many | TRBV28 | . | TRBJ2-1
TGTGCCACCAGTGACGTAGCGGGAGGGAGCACAGATACGCAGTATTTT | CATSDVAGGSTDTQYF | . | TRBV24-1 | TRBD2 | TRBJ2-3
TGTGCCAGCAGTGCGCGGGACAGATTAGTCTATGGCTACACCTTC | CASSARDRLVYGYTF | many | TRBV27 | TRBD1 | TRBJ1-2
TGTGCCAGCGGACAGGGGGTTTTTTCCTACGAGCAGTACTTC | CASGQGVFSYEQYF | few | TRBV6-1 | TRBD1 | TRBJ2-7
TGCAGTGCCTTCGACAGCGGTAATTCACCCCTCCACTTT | CSAFDSGNSPLHF | many | TRBV20-1 | . | TRBJ1-6
TGTGCCAGCAGCCAGGGACCCATAAGCGGCGTCTCCTACGAGCAGTACTTC | CASSQGPISGVSYEQYF | many | TRBV13 | . | TRBJ2-7
TGTGCCAGCAGCAGGACAGGGCGGTCCTACGAGCAGTACTTC | CASSRTGRSYEQYF | . | TRBV28 | TRBD1 | TRBJ2-7
TGCGCCAGCAGCCAAGACGGGATCGGGTTCTATGGCTACACCTTC | CASSQDGIGFYGYTF | many | TRBV4-1 | . | TRBJ1-2
TGTGCCAGCAGTAAGCGGGAACCTTACAATGAGCAGGTCTTC | CASSKREPYNEQVF | few | TRBV6-1 | TRBD2 | TRBJ2-1
TGCAGTGCTAGAGGGGTCAGCAGGGGCCCGTCCTACAATGAGCAGTTCTTC | CSARGVSRGPSYNEQFF | many | TRBV20-1 | . | TRBJ2-1
TGTGCCAGCACCCGGGACACCTACATGAACACTGAAGCTTTCTTT | CASTRDTYMNTEAFF | many | TRBV5-6 | . | TRBJ1-1
TGTGCCAGCAGAGACAGGGACGGTGGGGCCAACGTCCTGACTTTC | CASRDRDGGANVLTF | . | TRBV2 | TRBD1 | TRBJ2-6
TGTGCCAGCAGTTATGTGTCCCGGGAAGAGACCCAGTACTTC | CASSYVSREETQYF | . | TRBV6-9 | . | TRBJ2-5
TGTGCCAGCAGCTTGGCCTTCGGGAAAAGCACAGATACGCAGTATTTT | CASSLAFGKSTDTQYF | few | TRBV5-5 | . | TRBJ2-3
TGTGCCTCCGGACAGGGCTCAGATACGCAGTATTTT | CASGQGSDTQYF | few | TRBV10-3 | TRBD1 | TRBJ2-3
TGCGCCAGCAGCCCTCTTGACGGGTCCCAGGGTGGCTACACCTTC | CASSPLDGSQGGYTF | . | TRBV4-1 | . | TRBJ1-2